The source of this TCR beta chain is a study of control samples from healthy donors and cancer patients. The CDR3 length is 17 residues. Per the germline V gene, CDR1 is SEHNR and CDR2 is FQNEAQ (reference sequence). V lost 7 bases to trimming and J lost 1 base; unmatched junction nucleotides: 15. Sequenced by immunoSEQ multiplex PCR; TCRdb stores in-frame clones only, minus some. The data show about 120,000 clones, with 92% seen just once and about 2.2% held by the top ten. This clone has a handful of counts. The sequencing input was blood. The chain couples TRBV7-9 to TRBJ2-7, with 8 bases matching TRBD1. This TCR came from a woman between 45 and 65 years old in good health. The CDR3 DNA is TGTGCCAGCATCCGCCCGCACCTCCGGGACAGGTCCTACGAGCAGTACTTC. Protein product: CASIRPHLRDRSYEQYF.